The rows below give T cell receptor beta chains drawn from one sample of a study of PD-1 blockade in classical Hodgkin lymphoma. The table came from immunoSEQ multiplex PCR; TCRdb's copy has only in-frame clones and leaves some out. The sample includes around 40,000 clones, over 55% of them seen just once. The sequenced sample was peripheral blood mononuclear cells (PBMCs), obtained at baseline. The receptors come from a human donor with classical Hodgkin lymphoma. The CDR3 runs from the conserved cysteine through the conserved F or W. Fields, in order: CDR3 protein, CDR3 DNA, D gene, V gene, J gene, clone size. D genes are given only for firm matches. Where a row states a size, it is once, few, many or the class of an expanded clone; other rows omit it.

CASSLSTLGETQYF	TGTGCCAGCAGCTTAAGTACTTTAGGAGAGACCCAGTACTTC	-	TRBV7-8	TRBJ2-5	-
CAWRRTGTYGYTF	TGTGCCTGGAGACGGACAGGGACCTATGGCTACACCTTC	TRBD1	TRBV30	TRBJ1-2	-
CASSPPEEGGYGYTF	TGTGCCAGCTCACCACCGGAAGAGGGAGGTTATGGCTACACCTTC	-	TRBV18	TRBJ1-2	-
CASRLADYNEQFF	TGTGCCAGCAGACTAGCGGACTACAATGAGCAGTTCTTC	TRBD2	TRBV5-5	TRBJ2-1	-
CASSQGTGGTSLSYGYTF	TGCGCCAGCAGCCAAGGGACAGGGGGGACCTCGCTAAGCTATGGCTACACCTTC	TRBD1	TRBV4-3	TRBJ1-2	once
CASSLPRSGNTIYF	TGTGCCAGCAGCTTGCCCCGCTCTGGAAACACCATATATTTT	-	TRBV5-4	TRBJ1-3	-
CASSQDGVAGSVRNTEAFF	TGCGCCAGCAGCCAAGACGGGGTGGCAGGGAGTGTAAGGAACACTGAAGCTTTCTTT	-	TRBV4-3	TRBJ1-1	-
CASSLALGRAYGYTF	TGTGCCAGCAGCTTAGCGTTGGGCAGGGCCTATGGCTACACCTTC	-	TRBV7-2	TRBJ1-2	-
CASSLIQSSYNSPLHF	TGTGCCAGCAGTCTAATACAGAGCTCCTATAATTCACCCCTCCACTTT	-	TRBV27	TRBJ1-6	few
CASSLGLPPYNEQFF	TGCGCCAGCAGCTTGGGACTACCACCTTACAATGAGCAGTTCTTC	-	TRBV5-1	TRBJ2-1	-
CASSHGQGGLSYEQYF	TGCGCCAGCAGCCACGGGCAGGGGGGGTTGTCCTACGAGCAGTACTTC	-	TRBV5-1	TRBJ2-7	-
CASSFSTGGYEQYF	TGCGCCAGCAGCTTCTCTACAGGGGGCTACGAGCAGTACTTC	TRBD1	TRBV5-1	TRBJ2-7	many
CASTPSSANTGELFF	TGTGCCAGCACGCCATCTAGCGCGAACACCGGGGAGCTGTTTTTT	-	TRBV7-9	TRBJ2-2	-
CASSMTSGFYEQYF	TGTGCCAGCTCAATGACTAGCGGATTCTACGAGCAGTACTTC	TRBD2	TRBV27	TRBJ2-7	-
CASATPGGEEGPPAFF	TGTGCCAGTGCCACCCCAGGGGGCGAGGAAGGCCCCCCGGCTTTCTTT	TRBD1	TRBV19	TRBJ1-1	medium-sized
CASSFFNQPQHF	TGTGCCAGCAGCTTCTTCAATCAGCCCCAGCATTTT	-	TRBV7-9	TRBJ1-5	few
CASCFTGGIVGELFF	TGTGCCAGCTGTTTTACAGGGGGCATCGTCGGGGAGCTGTTTTTT	TRBD1	TRBV6-5	TRBJ2-2	-
CASSLDTGAGNTIYF	TGTGCCAGCAGCTTAGATACCGGAGCTGGAAACACCATATATTTT	-	TRBV11-2	TRBJ1-3	-
CASSFDGETQYF	TGTGCCAGCAGTTTTGACGGCGAGACCCAGTACTTC	-	TRBV27	TRBJ2-5	few
CASSALIYEQFF	TGTGCCAGCAGCGCGCTCATCTATGAGCAGTTCTTC	-	TRBV7-2	TRBJ2-1	few
CASTGTFYGYTF	TGTGCCAGCACCGGGACTTTCTATGGCTACACCTTC	-	TRBV28	TRBJ1-2	-
CASSQEDFEKTQYF	TGCGCCAGCAGCCAAGAAGACTTCGAAAAGACCCAGTACTTC	-	TRBV4-1	TRBJ2-5	few
CASSGTLGGYGYTF	TGTGCCAGCAGTGGGACCCTGGGGGGCTATGGCTACACCTTC	-	TRBV27	TRBJ1-2	-
CSVGRLPNEKLFF	TGCAGCGTTGGGCGGTTGCCTAATGAAAAACTGTTTTTT	-	TRBV29-1	TRBJ1-4	-
CASSGTVYGYTF	TGTGCCAGCAGTGGCACAGTCTATGGCTACACCTTC	-	TRBV6-1	TRBJ1-2	-
CASSRDVGGTEAFF	TGTGCCAGCAGCCGCGACGTGGGGGGGACTGAAGCTTTCTTT	-	TRBV28	TRBJ1-1	once
CASSLGEKLFF	TGTGCCAGCTCGCTGGGGGAAAAACTGTTTTTT	-	TRBV6-5	TRBJ1-4	-
CASSLSAFSGNTIYF	TGTGCCAGCAGCTTAAGTGCATTCTCTGGAAACACCATATATTTT	-	TRBV7-2	TRBJ1-3	-
CASDEGLAGEVEQFF	TGTGCCTCCGATGAGGGACTAGCGGGAGAGGTTGAGCAGTTCTTC	TRBD2	TRBV30	TRBJ2-1	-
CASSMGNTEAFF	TGTGCCAGCAGCATGGGGAACACTGAAGCTTTCTTT	-	TRBV9	TRBJ1-1	-
CASSVRGSGRSVGTDTQYF	TGTGCCAGCAGTGTACGGGGTAGCGGGAGGTCCGTGGGCACAGATACGCAGTATTTT	TRBD2	TRBV9	TRBJ2-3	-
CASSARRVGDEQYF	TGTGCCAGCAGCGCTCGGAGGGTGGGCGACGAGCAGTACTTC	-	TRBV7-6	TRBJ2-7	-
CASTQDPQQGYTF	TGTGCCAGCACCCAGGACCCCCAGCAAGGCTACACCTTC	-	TRBV7-2	TRBJ1-2	-
CASSLSSNPVGYTF	TGTGCCAGCAGCTTAAGTAGTAATCCCGTGGGCTACACCTTC	-	TRBV7-3	TRBJ1-2	-
CASSPRRSQETQYF	TGTGCCAGCTCACCACGGCGCTCCCAAGAGACCCAGTACTTC	-	TRBV18	TRBJ2-5	-
CASSYGTFNTEAFF	TGTGCCAGCAGTTACGGGACATTCAACACTGAAGCTTTCTTT	-	TRBV6-5	TRBJ1-1	-
CASSLGGVTEAFF	TGTGCCAGCAGCTTAGGAGGGGTGACTGAAGCTTTCTTT	-	TRBV7-3	TRBJ1-1	-
CASSLAGQASGNTIYF	TGTGCCAGCAGCTTAGCAGGACAGGCCTCTGGAAACACCATATATTTT	TRBD1	TRBV13	TRBJ1-3	-
CASSRRLRNDGYTF	TGTGCCAGTAGTAGGCGACTCCGCAATGATGGCTACACCTTC	-	TRBV19	TRBJ1-2	once
CASSGRGRVGGSYNEQFF	TGTGCCAGCAGCGGAAGGGGCAGGGTTGGAGGCTCCTACAATGAGCAGTTCTTC	-	TRBV9	TRBJ2-1	few
CASSLDASNQPQHF	TGTGCCAGCAGCTTAGATGCTAGCAATCAGCCCCAGCATTTT	-	TRBV7-2	TRBJ1-5	medium-sized
CASSQSGSSYEQYF	TGCGCCAGCAGCCAAAGTGGGAGCTCCTACGAGCAGTACTTC	-	TRBV4-1	TRBJ2-7	-
CASSLGTDSYEQYF	TGTGCCAGCAGCTTAGGAACCGACTCCTACGAGCAGTACTTC	-	TRBV7-6	TRBJ2-7	few
CASSYSAGFSYEQYF	TGTGCCAGCAGTTACTCAGCGGGGTTCTCCTACGAGCAGTACTTC	TRBD2	TRBV6-5	TRBJ2-7	-
CASSATTTGLGTDTQYF	TGTGCCAGCAGCGCGACGACGACAGGGTTGGGCACAGATACGCAGTATTTT	TRBD1	TRBV7-6	TRBJ2-3	few
CASSLGDRYTGELFF	TGTGCCAGCAGTTTAGGGGACAGGTACACCGGGGAGCTGTTTTTT	TRBD1	TRBV28	TRBJ2-2	once
CAGAVGLTNEKLFF	TGTGCCGGAGCCGTTGGTTTAACTAATGAAAAACTGTTTTTT	-	TRBV5-4	TRBJ1-4	-
CASSLLHDEKLFF	TGTGCCAGCAGCTTACTTCATGATGAAAAACTGTTTTTT	-	TRBV7-2	TRBJ1-4	-
CSVELGVNGYTF	TGCAGCGTTGAACTTGGGGTTAATGGCTACACCTTC	-	TRBV29-1	TRBJ1-2	-
CASSAGGTSGLNTQYF	TGTGCCAGCAGCGCTGGGGGGACTAGCGGCTTAAATACGCAGTATTTT	TRBD2	TRBV9	TRBJ2-3	-
CASSPTDRGYTGELFF	TGTGCCAGCAGCCCCACTGACAGGGGATATACCGGGGAGCTGTTTTTT	TRBD1	TRBV9	TRBJ2-2	-
CASSGENTEIQYF	TGTGCCAGCAGCGGGGAAAATACAGAAATTCAGTACTTC	-	TRBV9	TRBJ2-4	once
CSVAPYGYTF	TGCAGCGTTGCCCCCTATGGCTACACCTTC	-	TRBV29-1	TRBJ1-2	-